Each of the 3 T cell receptor beta chains below was sequenced from the same sample in a study of blood T cell repertoires in COVID-19 (dated by TCRdb to 2020 to 2022). Libraries were prepared through the immunoSEQ multiplex PCR assay. TCRdb holds this immuneACCESS table with in-frame rearrangements only. Some clones are missing; in checked studies, unresolved V genes explain under half, and the rest has no known cause. The sample has 150,000 or so clones on record, around 89% of them singletons. About 6.6% of the sample goes to the ten largest clones. Sample: PBMCs or T cells enriched from blood (not recorded which). Receptor source: a woman aged 45-65 years who had recovered from COVID-19.

This clone came up a few times. The rearrangement joins TRBV27 to TRBJ1-5; 11 bases agree with TRBD1. CDR1 is MNHEY and CDR2 is SMNVEV in the germline V gene (reference sequence). The CDR3 has 15 amino acids. Unmatched junction bases numbered 3, after V lost 1 base and J lost 7 bases. The CDR3 sequence: CASSLYGTGGQPQHF. In DNA, the CDR3 is TGTGCCAGCAGTTTATACGGGACAGGGGGACAGCCCCAGCATTTT.

For the CDR3, the DNA is TGTGCCAGCAGCCCGATGATCACAGGGGCCACTGAAGCTTTCTTT. Its translation: CASSPMITGATEAFF. The chain couples TRBV7-9 to TRBJ1-1; TRBD1 matches 7 bases. The CDR3 sequence is 15 residues long. Germline V gene sequence: CDR1 SEHNR, CDR2 FQNEAQ (reference sequence). J lost 4 bases, V lost 5 bases, and 10 bases had no gene match.

The V call is TRBV6-5, the J call TRBJ1-2; 12 positions agree with TRBD1. V lost 2 bases, J lost 8 bases, and 9 bases stayed unmatched. This CDR3 comprises 16 residues. Germline V gene data show CDR1 as MNHEY and CDR2 as SVGAGI. CDR3: CASSYLAGQGASGYTF. The CDR3 DNA reads as TGTGCCAGCAGTTACCTGGCGGGACAGGGGGCGAGCGGCTACACCTTC.